Listed below are T cell receptor beta chains from one sample, sequenced in a study of T cell changes during pregnancy in multiple sclerosis. Some clones are missing from TCRdb's copy, which holds only in-frame ones; the method was immunoSEQ multiplex PCR. The table shows around 56,000 clones, with less than 90% occurring only once. Source: CD4+ T cells from peripheral blood mononuclear cells, taken in the third trimester of pregnancy. Source of these receptors: a female donor with multiple sclerosis, enrolled in a pregnancy study. Each CDR3 is given with its conserved first and last residue. Fields, in order: J gene, V gene, clone size, D gene, CDR3 DNA, CDR3 protein. D genes are given only for firm matches. Not every row has a clone size; where given, it reads once, few, many or a size class.

TRBJ2-7	TRBV20-1	-	TRBD1	TGCAGTGCCTCTCAGGGGGCGGGGCAGTACTTC	CSASQGAGQYF
TRBJ1-5	TRBV2	few	-	TGTGCCAGCAGAGGGGCCATTTATCAGCCCCAGCATTTT	CASRGAIYQPQHF
TRBJ2-3	TRBV7-9	-	-	TGTGCCAGTGGGCCGACCGTCTGGGGCACAGATACGCAGTATTTT	CASGPTVWGTDTQYF
TRBJ1-4	TRBV7-9	-	-	TGTGCCAGCAGCGAAGTGGAGCTCCTTGCAACTAATGAAAAACTGTTTTTT	CASSEVELLATNEKLFF
TRBJ2-6	TRBV2	once	TRBD1	TGTGCCAGCAGTGCGACAGGGGGGAGCAACGTCCTGACTTTC	CASSATGGSNVLTF
TRBJ1-3	TRBV11-1	few	-	TGTGCCAGCCCCATAGGGCCCGAACGACAGAGCTCTGGAAACACCATATATTTT	CASPIGPERQSSGNTIYF
TRBJ2-7	TRBV6-5	once	-	TGTGCCAGCAGTTACTCTACCCCAAGACTCTACGAGCAGTACTTC	CASSYSTPRLYEQYF
TRBJ1-1	TRBV5-1	-	TRBD1	TGCGCCAGCAGCTTGGCCCAAGGGACAGGGGGCGCGTGGACTGAAGCTTTCTTT	CASSLAQGTGGAWTEAFF
TRBJ1-1	TRBV29-1	-	TRBD1	TGCAGCGTTGACCCTACCGGGACAGTTGAAGCTTTCTTT	CSVDPTGTVEAFF
TRBJ1-3	TRBV10-3	-	-	TGTGCCATCAGTCCCGGCTCTGGAAACACCATATATTTT	CAISPGSGNTIYF
TRBJ2-1	TRBV4-3	-	TRBD2	TGCGCCAGCAGCCAAGATCTAGCTAGCGGGGCCTACAATGAGCAGTTCTTC	CASSQDLASGAYNEQFF
TRBJ2-7	TRBV6-4	-	-	TGTGCCAGCAGTGACCGGGATCCGCTCTACGAGCAGTACTTC	CASSDRDPLYEQYF
TRBJ1-1	TRBV30	-	-	TGTGCCGGCGGGGAAGCTTTCTTT	CAGGEAFF
TRBJ1-4	TRBV30	-	TRBD1	TGTGCCGGGATCTGGACAGGGGGCTTGGAAAAACTGTTTTTT	CAGIWTGGLEKLFF